Listed below are T cell receptor beta chains from one sample, sequenced in a study of T-cell reconstitution after alpha-beta-depleted transplantation in children. A single record per CDR3 protein comes from TCRdb applying MiXCR to the PCR reads. The repertoire consists of around 130,000 distinct CDR3 sequences, with about a tenth occurring once and the leading ten covering nearly 25%. The sample in question was PBMCs, mostly from graft donor cells, obtained 180 days after TCRalphabeta/CD19-depleted stem cell transplant. The receptors here all came from a girl under three years old who had a stem cell transplant for combined immunodeficiency, so the T cells may come from the graft donor. The CDR3 runs from the conserved cysteine through the conserved F or W. The D gene is left open where the match is weak. Some rows have no size entry. The others give once, few or many, or a class for an expanded clone.

CSARARGTGYGYTF	TGCAGTGCTAGAGCCCGAGGCACAGGGTATGGCTACACCTTC	TRBV20-1	TRBJ1-2	-	-
CASSSSGSSPLHF	TGTGCCAGCAGCTCCTCAGGGTCTTCACCCCTCCACTTT	TRBV7-2	TRBJ1-6	-	-
CAISLAGGSTDTQYF	TGTGCCATCAGCCTAGCGGGGGGCAGCACAGATACGCAGTATTTT	TRBV10-3	TRBJ2-3	-	TRBD2
CSVSPPGGLEAFF	TGCAGCGTCTCCCCTCCCGGGGGCCTGGAAGCTTTCTTT	TRBV29-1	TRBJ1-1	few	-
CSVPGLVTDTQYF	TGCAGCGTCCCGGGACTAGTGACAGATACGCAGTATTTT	TRBV29-1	TRBJ2-3	few	TRBD2
CASSFRGTGNTGELFF	TGTGCCAGCAGTTTTAGGGGGACAGGGAACACCGGGGAGCTGTTTTTT	TRBV6-5	TRBJ2-2	-	TRBD1
CASSLVRGGYNEQFF	TGCGCCAGCAGCTTGGTGCGGGGGGGGTACAATGAGCAGTTCTTC	TRBV5-1	TRBJ2-1	few	TRBD2
CSARRAGLLNTGELFF	TGCAGTGCTAGGAGAGCAGGACTATTGAACACCGGGGAGCTGTTTTTT	TRBV20-1	TRBJ2-2	-	-
CAISVGVRETQYF	TGTGCCATCAGTGTGGGGGTCAGGGAGACCCAGTACTTC	TRBV10-3	TRBJ2-5	many	-
CASSPSWTGRWEGYGYTF	TGTGCCAGCTCACCATCCTGGACAGGCCGCTGGGAGGGCTATGGCTACACCTTC	TRBV18	TRBJ1-2	few	TRBD1
CSARKSLSSYEQYF	TGCAGTGCTAGGAAATCTCTGTCCTCCTACGAGCAGTACTTC	TRBV20-1	TRBJ2-7	few	-
CASSPQLGLSNEQFF	TGCGCCAGCAGCCCACAGCTCGGACTCTCAAATGAGCAGTTCTTC	TRBV5-1	TRBJ2-1	few	-
CSAQPDRGRTDTQYF	TGCAGTGCCCAGCCCGACAGGGGGAGGACAGATACGCAGTATTTT	TRBV20-1	TRBJ2-3	few	TRBD1
CASRLQRGTEAFF	TGTGCCAGCAGGCTCCAAAGGGGCACTGAAGCTTTCTTT	TRBV7-3	TRBJ1-1	many	-
CASSWPGGEQYF	TGTGCCAGCAGTTGGCCTGGGGGCGAGCAGTACTTC	TRBV12-3/TRBV12-4	TRBJ2-7	-	-
CASSPGQGAYEQYF	TGTGCCAGCTCACCGGGACAGGGGGCCTACGAGCAGTACTTC	TRBV18	TRBJ2-7	many	TRBD1
CASTLTARPYYGYTF	TGTGCCAGCACCCTGACGGCAAGGCCTTACTATGGCTACACCTTC	TRBV12-3/TRBV12-4	TRBJ1-2	-	-
CSARPPYNEQFF	TGCAGTGCTAGACCCCCTTACAATGAGCAGTTCTTC	TRBV20-1	TRBJ2-1	many	-
CSVDGVGGAGQYF	TGCAGCGTTGATGGGGTAGGGGGCGCTGGGCAGTACTTC	TRBV29-1	TRBJ2-7	few	TRBD1
CASSLGAGTPNTGELFF	TGTGCCAGCAGCTTAGGAGCGGGAACCCCGAACACCGGGGAGCTGTTTTTT	TRBV7-9	TRBJ2-2	few	TRBD2
CSARVPVLGTEAFF	TGCAGTGCTAGAGTACCAGTCTTGGGGACTGAAGCTTTCTTT	TRBV20-1	TRBJ1-1	-	-
CATSRDQWGPGELFF	TGTGCCACCAGCAGAGATCAATGGGGGCCCGGGGAGCTGTTTTTT	TRBV15	TRBJ2-2	many	-
CASRRGHNEQFF	TGTGCCAGCAGAAGGGGTCACAATGAGCAGTTCTTC	TRBV6-2/TRBV6-3	TRBJ2-1	many	-
CATSDPPQGQWETQYF	TGTGCCACCAGTGATCCTCCACAGGGTCAGTGGGAGACCCAGTACTTC	TRBV24-1	TRBJ2-5	few	-
CASSLADSPYEQYF	TGTGCCAGCAGTTTAGCGGACAGTCCCTACGAGCAGTACTTC	TRBV12-3/TRBV12-4	TRBJ2-7	-	-
CCSGHGTSGQETQYF	TGCTGCTCGGGCCATGGGACTAGCGGACAAGAGACCCAGTACTTC	TRBV20-1	TRBJ2-5	-	TRBD2
CASAPNLFGNTEAFF	TGTGCCAGCGCCCCCAATCTTTTTGGAAACACTGAAGCTTTCTTT	TRBV11-2	TRBJ1-1	-	-
CAISAAGGPRNEQFF	TGTGCCATCAGTGCGGCGGGAGGGCCGCGGAATGAGCAGTTCTTC	TRBV10-3	TRBJ2-1	many	TRBD2
CSVEDRDRGTYEQYF	TGCAGCGTTGAAGACCGGGACAGGGGTACCTACGAGCAGTACTTC	TRBV29-1	TRBJ2-7	few	TRBD1
CASSLVDEQYF	TGCGCCAGCAGCTTGGTGGATGAGCAGTACTTC	TRBV5-1	TRBJ2-7	many	-
CASSPSSGANVLTF	TGTGCCAGCTCACCAAGCTCTGGGGCCAACGTCCTGACTTTC	TRBV18	TRBJ2-6	-	-
CASSLGRNYEQYF	TGCGCCAGCAGCTTGGGACGGAACTACGAGCAGTACTTC	TRBV5-1	TRBJ2-7	-	-
CASSHTRLAGEQFF	TGTGCCAGCAGCCATACCCGGCTAGCGGGGGAGCAGTTCTTC	TRBV12-3/TRBV12-4	TRBJ2-1	-	TRBD2
CSARDRNTGDEQYF	TGCAGTGCTAGAGATCGAAACACCGGGGACGAGCAGTACTTC	TRBV20-1	TRBJ2-7	few	-
CASSFLPGRELFF	TGTGCCAGCAGCTTCTTGCCCGGCCGGGAGCTGTTTTTT	TRBV12-3/TRBV12-4	TRBJ2-2	-	-
CATSEPSGNRNEQFF	TGTGCCACCAGTGAGCCTAGCGGGAATCGGAATGAGCAGTTCTTC	TRBV24-1	TRBJ2-1	many	TRBD2
CASSPRRARYNEQFF	TGTGCCAGCAGCCCTCGCAGGGCGCGCTACAATGAGCAGTTCTTC	TRBV7-2	TRBJ2-1	-	-
CASSLALGGQTYGYTF	TGTGCCAGCAGTTTAGCGCTGGGGGGACAGACGTATGGCTACACCTTC	TRBV12-3/TRBV12-4	TRBJ1-2	-	TRBD1
CASSLRNQPQHF	TGTGCCAGCAGCTTAAGGAATCAGCCCCAGCATTTT	TRBV11-3	TRBJ1-5	-	-
CSARDSPTSGRLQETQYF	TGCAGTGCTAGAGATAGCCCGACTAGCGGAAGGCTACAAGAGACCCAGTACTTC	TRBV20-1	TRBJ2-5	-	TRBD2
CASSIRDGYEQYF	TGCGCCAGCAGCATACGGGACGGCTACGAGCAGTACTTC	TRBV5-1	TRBJ2-7	-	-
CASSLALPGLASLAYNEQFF	TGTGCCAGCAGCTTAGCGCTTCCGGGACTAGCTTCTCTGGCCTACAATGAGCAGTTCTTC	TRBV7-9	TRBJ2-1	-	TRBD2
CASSQSRVVKSGGDEQYF	TGCGCCAGCAGTCAATCGAGGGTTGTTAAAAGCGGAGGTGACGAGCAGTACTTC	TRBV23-1	TRBJ2-7	-	-
CASSLSVYTGELFF	TGTGCCAGCAGCCTCAGCGTTTACACCGGGGAGCTGTTTTTT	TRBV5-5	TRBJ2-2	-	-
CASSLGLAESTDTQYF	TGTGCCAGCAGTCTGGGACTAGCAGAAAGCACAGATACGCAGTATTTT	TRBV3-1	TRBJ2-3	few	TRBD2